The T cell receptor (beta chain) described here comes from a study of blood T cell repertoires in COVID-19. Sequenced by immunoSEQ multiplex PCR; TCRdb stores in-frame clones only, minus some. The table includes about 480,000 clones, around 89% detected once. CDR1 and CDR2 from the germline V gene are KGHSH and LQKENI. The CDR3 consists of 15 residues. The J segment lost 4 bases and the V segment lost 4 bases, leaving 9 bases of the junction unmatched. This chain links TRBV18 with TRBJ1-2, with 7 bases that match TRBD1. Sequencing was carried out using PBMCs or T cells enriched from blood (not recorded which). This receptor was obtained from a woman aged 40 to 50 who had recovered from COVID-19. In DNA form, the CDR3 reads TGTGCCAGCTCACTCAACGAGGGGGCTCGCTATGGCTACACCTTC. Encoded protein: CASSLNEGARYGYTF.